These 9 T cell receptor beta chains were sequenced from one sample in a study of cytomegalovirus exposure and HLA in healthy donors. The PCR ran on 60 Vbeta and 13 Jbeta primers. TCRdb keeps only in-frame clones here, not all; method: immunoSEQ multiplex PCR. Of about 200,000 clones in the sample, roughly four fifths are singletons; the top ten hold 6.5%. The sample consisted of PBMCs. Every receptor here comes from a woman in her fifties or sixties in good health and CMV-seropositive.

This rearrangement joins TRBV6-5 to TRBJ1-3; 8 nucleotides line up with TRBD1. The CDR3 runs 14 residues. Germline CDR1 is MNHEY and CDR2 is SVGAGI. V gave up 5 bases and J gave up 8 bases; unmatched junction bases: 8. The CDR3 nucleotides read TGTGCCAGCAGTCGGGGACAGGCGGAGGACACCATATATTTT. It codes for CASSRGQAEDTIYF.

The J gene is TRBJ2-7, the V gene TRBV11-2; D is possibly TRBD1 (5 bases). CDR1 is SGHAT, CDR2 FQNNGV, per germline. Trimming removed 3 bases at V and 4 bases at J, with 10 bases between. This CDR3 is built from 13 residues. CDR3 sequence (DNA): TGTGCCAGCAGCTTTTTGCAGGGTTACGAGCAGTACTTC. Translating it yields CASSFLQGYEQYF.

The count of this clone is one. The chain couples TRBV7-6 to TRBJ2-1, with 9 bases fitting TRBD2. CDR1 is SGHVS and CDR2 is FNYEAQ in the germline V gene. This CDR3 has 16 residues. Trimming cost V 1 base and J 6 bases; bases outside gene matches: 7. The CDR3, as DNA: TGTGCCAGCAGCTTAGGGTCTAGCGGGGTCAGCAATGAGCAGTTCTTC. This codes for CASSLGSSGVSNEQFF. The full variable domain, completed using reference TRBV7-6 and TRBJ2-1, is GAGVSQSPRYKVTKRGQDVALRCDPISGHVSLYWYRQALGQGPEFLTYFNYEAQQDKSGLPNDRFSAERPEGSISTLTIQRTEQRDSAMYRCASSLGSSGVSNEQFFGPGTRLTVL.

The chain uses TRBV6-5 and TRBJ1-1; D is possibly TRBD1 (6 bases). Looked up from germline, CDR1 is MNHEY and CDR2 is SVGAGI. The V end was cut by 6 bases, the J end by 3 bases, with 17 bases between. There are 15 residues in the CDR3. The CDR3 sequence: CASRLRGGSYTEAFF. CDR3 in DNA: TGTGCCAGCAGACTACGGGGGGGCTCATACACTGAAGCTTTCTTT.

This rearrangement joins TRBV4-1 to TRBJ1-5; 7 bases are shared with TRBD1. Per the germline V gene, CDR1 is MGHRA and CDR2 is YSYEKL. This CDR3 is built from 16 residues. J lost 1 base, V lost 1 base, and 4 bases had no gene match. CDR3 amino acids: CASSQGQGGSNQPQHF. The CDR3 bases are TGCGCCAGCAGCCAAGGACAGGGAGGCAGCAATCAGCCCCAGCATTTT.

The rearrangement uses TRBV7-9 and TRBJ2-7; 8 bases fit TRBD2. V trimming: 5 bases; J trimming: 3 bases; junction bases outside the gene matches: 9. CDR3 length: 15 amino acids. Germline V gene data show CDR1 as SEHNR and CDR2 as FQNEAQ (reference sequence). CDR3: CASSPTSARFYEQYF. The CDR3 nucleotides read TGTGCCAGCAGCCCGACTAGCGCTCGTTTCTACGAGCAGTACTTC. Variable domain in full (rest from reference TRBV7-9 and TRBJ2-7): DTGVSQNPRHKITKRGQNVTFRCDPISEHNRLYWYRQTLGQGPEFLTYFQNEAQLEKSRLLSDRFSAERPKGSFSTLEIQRTEQGDSAMYLCASSPTSARFYEQYFGPGTRLTVT.

The chain is built from TRBV7-8 and TRBJ1-1; 9 bases line up with TRBD1. There are 12 residues in the CDR3. The germline CDR1 and CDR2 sequences are SGHVS and FQNEAQ. Trimming removed 0 bases from V and 11 bases from J; junction bases left unmatched: 1. The chain's CDR3 is CASSLATGGAFF. Here the CDR3 DNA reads TGTGCCAGCAGCTTAGCGACAGGGGGGGCTTTCTTT.

Here the CDR3 reads CASSPGAGRLRETQYF. The CDR3 region has the DNA TGTGCCAGCTCACCAGGGGCGGGACGCCTTAGGGAGACCCAGTACTTC. The chain couples TRBV18 to TRBJ2-5; D is perhaps TRBD2 (6 bases). Per germline, CDR1 KGHSH and CDR2 LQKENI. V was pared by 2 bases and J by 5 bases, with 18 bases between. The CDR3 consists of 16 residues. The variable domain in full, with the rest retrieved from reference TRBV18 and TRBJ2-5, is NAGVMQNPRHLVRRRGQEARLRCSPMKGHSHVYWYRQLPEEGLKFMVYLQKENIIDESGMPKERFSAEFPKEGPSILRIQQVVRGDSAAYFCASSPGAGRLRETQYFGPGTRLLVL.

CDR3 in DNA: TGTGCCAGCAGCTTATGGGATAGCGGGACCCAGCCCCCCTACGAGCAGTACTTC. It yields the protein CASSLWDSGTQPPYEQYF. V gene TRBV11-3 combines with J gene TRBJ2-7; 8 bases line up with TRBD2. The CDR3 is 18 residues long. Germline loops: CDR1 SGHNT, CDR2 YENEEA. J lost 2 bases, V lost 2 bases, and 14 bases had no gene match.